The rows below give T cell receptor beta chains drawn from one sample of a study of vaccination and CD4 T cells after COVID-19. These TCRs' antigens remain unknown. TCRdb independently ran MiXCR on the PCR reads; one entry per CDR3 protein. The table includes about 10,000 distinct CDR3 sequences, about 28% detected once. This specimen was CD4+ T cells from blood, cultured in vitro, taken after SARS-CoV-2 vaccination. These receptors were obtained from a human donor who had recovered from COVID-19. Both conserved end residues are part of each CDR3. The D gene is left open where the match is weak. The listing skips clone size in some rows; elsewhere it reads once, few, many or a size class.

j_call: TRBJ1-5; d_call: TRBD1; clone_size: few; v_call: TRBV6-1; cdr3_aa: CASSQERGQTNSNQPQHF; cdr3_nt: TGTGCCAGCAGTCAAGAAAGGGGACAGACTAATAGCAATCAGCCCCAGCATTTT
j_call: TRBJ1-5; d_call: .; clone_size: few; v_call: TRBV6-1; cdr3_aa: CASRPGGRGNQPQHF; cdr3_nt: TGTGCCAGTCGGCCCGGGGGGCGCGGCAATCAGCCCCAGCATTTT
j_call: TRBJ1-5; d_call: .; clone_size: .; v_call: TRBV28; cdr3_aa: CASGPPLGGRLQPQHF; cdr3_nt: TGTGCCAGCGGTCCACCCTTAGGGGGTAGACTTCAGCCCCAGCATTTT
j_call: TRBJ2-1; d_call: .; clone_size: .; v_call: TRBV6-1; cdr3_aa: CASSHRVMTYNEQFF; cdr3_nt: TGTGCCAGCAGCCACAGGGTAATGACCTACAATGAGCAGTTCTTC
j_call: TRBJ2-7; d_call: .; clone_size: .; v_call: TRBV7-8; cdr3_aa: CARSFIINLKRDEQYF; cdr3_nt: TGTGCCAGAAGCTTCATCATAAATCTCAAGCGGGACGAGCAGTACTTC
j_call: TRBJ2-5; d_call: .; clone_size: once; v_call: TRBV5-4; cdr3_aa: CASSHQTDAETQYF; cdr3_nt: TGTGCCAGCAGTCATCAGACGGATGCGGAGACCCAGTACTTC
j_call: TRBJ2-1; d_call: TRBD1; clone_size: few; v_call: TRBV7-2; cdr3_aa: CASSDAGTGFDEQFF; cdr3_nt: TGTGCCAGCAGCGACGCCGGGACAGGGTTCGATGAGCAGTTCTTC
j_call: TRBJ2-6; d_call: TRBD2; clone_size: once; v_call: TRBV7-6; cdr3_aa: CASSPGGHSGANVLTF; cdr3_nt: TGTGCCAGCAGCCCGGGGGGTCACTCTGGGGCCAACGTCCTGACTTTC
j_call: TRBJ2-1; d_call: .; clone_size: .; v_call: TRBV7-2; cdr3_aa: CAGRQSSYNEQFF; cdr3_nt: TGTGCCGGGCGACAGAGCTCCTACAATGAGCAGTTCTTC
j_call: TRBJ2-5; d_call: TRBD2; clone_size: few; v_call: TRBV7-2; cdr3_aa: CASSPYVSGRAGVQYF; cdr3_nt: TGTGCCAGCAGCCCCTATGTCAGCGGGAGGGCGGGGGTCCAGTACTTC
j_call: TRBJ2-5; d_call: TRBD1; clone_size: few; v_call: TRBV20-1; cdr3_aa: CSAMTGQGTETQYF; cdr3_nt: TGCAGTGCTATGACGGGACAGGGGACGGAGACCCAGTACTTC
j_call: TRBJ2-5; d_call: .; clone_size: few; v_call: TRBV24-1; cdr3_aa: CATSEWGGDKTYQETQYF; cdr3_nt: TGTGCCACCAGTGAGTGGGGGGGGGACAAGACGTACCAAGAGACCCAGTACTTC
j_call: TRBJ1-5; d_call: .; clone_size: .; v_call: TRBV11-3; cdr3_aa: CASSNDQPQHF; cdr3_nt: TGTGCCAGCAGCAATGATCAGCCCCAGCATTTT
j_call: TRBJ2-7; d_call: .; clone_size: few; v_call: TRBV5-4; cdr3_aa: CASSLEAPLPNHEQYF; cdr3_nt: TGTGCCAGCAGCTTGGAAGCACCGCTGCCTAATCACGAGCAGTACTTC
j_call: TRBJ2-7; d_call: .; clone_size: few; v_call: TRBV20-1; cdr3_aa: CSFDILSYEQYF; cdr3_nt: TGCAGTTTCGATATCCTCTCCTACGAGCAGTACTTC
j_call: TRBJ2-7; d_call: TRBD2; clone_size: .; v_call: TRBV29-1; cdr3_aa: CSVRAKTFSGDYEQYF; cdr3_nt: TGCAGCGTCCGGGCCAAAACCTTTAGCGGGGATTACGAGCAGTACTTC
j_call: TRBJ2-7; d_call: TRBD2; clone_size: few; v_call: TRBV6-1; cdr3_aa: CASSEAFSPGGRAYEQYF; cdr3_nt: TGTGCCAGCAGTGAAGCCTTCTCCCCAGGCGGGAGAGCCTACGAGCAGTACTTC
j_call: TRBJ2-7; d_call: TRBD2; clone_size: few; v_call: TRBV7-6; cdr3_aa: CASSLVAGVAYEQYF; cdr3_nt: TGTGCCAGCAGCTTAGTAGCGGGAGTAGCCTACGAGCAGTACTTC
j_call: TRBJ2-7; d_call: TRBD2; clone_size: few; v_call: TRBV7-9; cdr3_aa: CASRLGTSGTYEQYF; cdr3_nt: TGTGCCAGCAGACTCGGGACTAGCGGGACCTACGAGCAGTACTTC
j_call: TRBJ1-2; d_call: .; clone_size: .; v_call: TRBV10-3; cdr3_aa: CAISDLSVNYGYTF; cdr3_nt: TGTGCCATCAGTGATCTTTCAGTCAACTATGGCTACACCTTC
j_call: TRBJ2-3; d_call: .; clone_size: once; v_call: TRBV28; cdr3_aa: CASSLFGAGGTDTQYF; cdr3_nt: TGTGCCAGCAGTTTATTCGGGGCCGGGGGCACAGATACGCAGTATTTT
j_call: TRBJ1-1; d_call: .; clone_size: .; v_call: TRBV28; cdr3_aa: CASVSQMNTEAFF; cdr3_nt: TGTGCCAGCGTTTCACAAATGAACACTGAAGCTTTCTTT
j_call: TRBJ1-5; d_call: .; clone_size: once; v_call: TRBV19; cdr3_aa: CASSPQGQPQHF; cdr3_nt: TGTGCCAGTAGTCCCCAGGGACAGCCCCAGCATTTT
j_call: TRBJ1-5; d_call: .; clone_size: .; v_call: TRBV6-1; cdr3_aa: CASSNGGRQNNQPQHF; cdr3_nt: TGTGCCAGCAGCAACGGAGGACGTCAGAACAATCAGCCCCAGCATTTT
j_call: TRBJ1-5; d_call: .; clone_size: .; v_call: TRBV7-2; cdr3_aa: CASSSYSNSNQPQHF; cdr3_nt: TGTGCCAGCAGCTCGTACAGTAATAGCAATCAGCCCCAGCATTTT
j_call: TRBJ1-5; d_call: TRBD1; clone_size: .; v_call: TRBV12-3/TRBV12-4; cdr3_aa: CASSEQTGPDQPQHF; cdr3_nt: TGTGCCAGCAGTGAGCAGACAGGGCCCGACCAGCCCCAGCATTTT
j_call: TRBJ1-1; d_call: TRBD1; clone_size: few; v_call: TRBV20-1; cdr3_aa: CSARRGQGRSEAFF; cdr3_nt: TGCAGTGCTAGACGGGGACAGGGAAGGTCTGAAGCTTTCTTT
j_call: TRBJ1-4; d_call: TRBD1; clone_size: .; v_call: TRBV27; cdr3_aa: CASSSHRDRNGKLFF; cdr3_nt: TGTGCCAGCAGTTCCCACCGGGACAGGAATGGAAAACTGTTTTTT
j_call: TRBJ2-7; d_call: .; clone_size: few; v_call: TRBV7-9; cdr3_aa: CASSSAALTAHEQYF; cdr3_nt: TGTGCCAGCAGCTCCGCGGCGTTAACAGCCCACGAGCAGTACTTC
j_call: TRBJ2-6; d_call: .; clone_size: .; v_call: TRBV2; cdr3_aa: CASSDNRSDLTF; cdr3_nt: TGTGCCAGCAGTGATAATCGGTCCGACCTGACTTTC
j_call: TRBJ2-3; d_call: .; clone_size: .; v_call: TRBV7-9; cdr3_aa: CASSLLGPSTDTQYF; cdr3_nt: TGTGCCAGCAGCCTACTGGGACCTAGCACAGATACGCAGTATTTT
j_call: TRBJ2-3; d_call: TRBD2; clone_size: .; v_call: TRBV20-1; cdr3_aa: CSAGTSGSPTDTQYF; cdr3_nt: TGCAGTGCTGGGACTAGCGGGAGCCCCACAGATACGCAGTATTTT
j_call: TRBJ2-7; d_call: .; clone_size: .; v_call: TRBV28; cdr3_aa: CASSDVSYEQYF; cdr3_nt: TGTGCCAGCAGCGACGTCTCCTACGAGCAGTACTTC
j_call: TRBJ2-7; d_call: .; clone_size: few; v_call: TRBV7-3; cdr3_aa: CASPTRYF; cdr3_nt: TGTGCCAGCCCTACGCGGTACTTC
j_call: TRBJ1-1; d_call: TRBD1; clone_size: .; v_call: TRBV4-3; cdr3_aa: CASSQDRPGGWMNTEAFF; cdr3_nt: TGCGCCAGCAGCCAAGATAGGCCAGGGGGGTGGATGAACACTGAAGCTTTCTTT
j_call: TRBJ2-1; d_call: TRBD2; clone_size: few; v_call: TRBV12-3/TRBV12-4; cdr3_aa: CASSSTSVPSYNEQFF; cdr3_nt: TGTGCCAGCAGTTCCACTAGCGTACCCTCCTACAATGAGCAGTTCTTC
j_call: TRBJ1-4; d_call: TRBD1; clone_size: few; v_call: TRBV7-2; cdr3_aa: CASSRDRGHEKLFF; cdr3_nt: TGTGCCAGCAGCCGAGACAGGGGGCATGAAAAACTGTTTTTT
j_call: TRBJ2-1; d_call: TRBD2; clone_size: few; v_call: TRBV19; cdr3_aa: CASNTWGGPNNEQFF; cdr3_nt: TGTGCCAGTAACACCTGGGGGGGACCGAACAATGAGCAGTTCTTC
j_call: TRBJ2-1; d_call: TRBD2; clone_size: .; v_call: TRBV6-5; cdr3_aa: CASSSRPSGVYNEQFF; cdr3_nt: TGTGCCAGCAGTTCTCGACCGAGCGGGGTCTACAATGAGCAGTTCTTC
j_call: TRBJ2-1; d_call: .; clone_size: .; v_call: TRBV7-2; cdr3_aa: CASSQTAGTSNNEQFF; cdr3_nt: TGTGCCAGCAGCCAAACAGCCGGGACTTCAAACAATGAGCAGTTCTTC
j_call: TRBJ2-1; d_call: .; clone_size: few; v_call: TRBV11-3; cdr3_aa: CASSLGSINEQFF; cdr3_nt: TGTGCCAGCAGCTTAGGCTCTATCAATGAGCAGTTCTTC
j_call: TRBJ2-2; d_call: TRBD1; clone_size: large; v_call: TRBV19; cdr3_aa: CASSTLGYQGARTGELFF; cdr3_nt: TGTGCCAGTAGTACGCTAGGGTATCAGGGGGCGCGAACCGGGGAGCTGTTTTTT
j_call: TRBJ1-6; d_call: .; clone_size: .; v_call: TRBV30; cdr3_aa: CAWRHPQGGGRESPLHF; cdr3_nt: TGTGCCTGGAGGCACCCACAAGGGGGGGGAAGAGAGTCACCCCTCCACTTT
j_call: TRBJ1-3; d_call: .; clone_size: .; v_call: TRBV7-2; cdr3_aa: CASSWDGISGNTIYF; cdr3_nt: TGTGCCAGTAGTTGGGACGGAATCTCTGGAAACACCATATATTTT
j_call: TRBJ1-5; d_call: .; clone_size: .; v_call: TRBV19; cdr3_aa: CASSIGRPNQPQHF; cdr3_nt: TGTGCCAGTAGTATAGGCAGACCGAATCAGCCCCAGCATTTT
j_call: TRBJ2-3; d_call: TRBD2; clone_size: .; v_call: TRBV7-3; cdr3_aa: CASSSVAGGPKTQYF; cdr3_nt: TGTGCCAGCAGTTCTGTAGCGGGAGGCCCAAAAACGCAGTATTTT
j_call: TRBJ2-6; d_call: TRBD1; clone_size: .; v_call: TRBV6-1; cdr3_aa: CASSNRGSGANVLTF; cdr3_nt: TGTGCCAGCAGTAACAGGGGTTCTGGGGCCAACGTCCTGACTTTC
j_call: TRBJ2-1; d_call: .; clone_size: .; v_call: TRBV15; cdr3_aa: CATSSVGLVRGSYNEQFF; cdr3_nt: TGTGCCACCAGCAGCGTCGGGCTGGTCCGGGGCTCCTACAATGAGCAGTTCTTC
j_call: TRBJ2-4; d_call: .; clone_size: medium-sized; v_call: TRBV27; cdr3_aa: CAGLLGLSNIQYF; cdr3_nt: TGTGCCGGTCTACTAGGATTGTCCAACATTCAGTACTTC
j_call: TRBJ2-7; d_call: TRBD2; clone_size: few; v_call: TRBV5-4; cdr3_aa: CASSPGTSGSNEQYF; cdr3_nt: TGTGCCAGCAGCCCCGGGACTAGCGGGAGTAACGAGCAGTACTTC
j_call: TRBJ1-2; d_call: .; clone_size: few; v_call: TRBV4-2; cdr3_aa: CASSQPSAPQGNYGYTF; cdr3_nt: TGTGCCAGCAGCCAACCTTCGGCCCCACAGGGAAACTATGGCTACACCTTC
j_call: TRBJ1-6; d_call: .; clone_size: few; v_call: TRBV6-5; cdr3_aa: CASSYARGGGNSPLHF; cdr3_nt: TGTGCCAGCAGTTACGCCCGGGGGGGGGGCAATTCACCCCTCCACTTT
j_call: TRBJ1-6; d_call: .; clone_size: once; v_call: TRBV20-1; cdr3_aa: CSTRDSSNSPLHF; cdr3_nt: TGCAGTACTAGAGACAGCTCTAATTCACCCCTCCACTTT
j_call: TRBJ1-2; d_call: .; clone_size: few; v_call: TRBV6-5; cdr3_aa: CASSYSGYGYTF; cdr3_nt: TGTGCCAGCAGTTACTCGGGCTATGGCTACACCTTC
j_call: TRBJ1-6; d_call: .; clone_size: once; v_call: TRBV23-1; cdr3_aa: CASSHPRAGAGGDNSPLHF; cdr3_nt: TGCGCCAGCAGTCACCCTCGAGCAGGGGCCGGGGGAGATAATTCACCCCTCCACTTT
j_call: TRBJ1-2; d_call: .; clone_size: .; v_call: TRBV27; cdr3_aa: CASSQKDNYGYTF; cdr3_nt: TGTGCCAGCAGTCAGAAAGACAACTATGGCTACACCTTC
j_call: TRBJ2-7; d_call: TRBD1; clone_size: .; v_call: TRBV28; cdr3_aa: CASSLASGGGYEQYF; cdr3_nt: TGTGCCAGCAGTTTAGCATCAGGGGGCGGCTACGAGCAGTACTTC
j_call: TRBJ2-7; d_call: .; clone_size: .; v_call: TRBV7-9; cdr3_aa: CASSLRYEQYF; cdr3_nt: TGTGCCAGCAGCTTAAGATACGAGCAGTACTTC
j_call: TRBJ2-7; d_call: TRBD2; clone_size: large; v_call: TRBV27; cdr3_aa: CASSLREGYEQYF; cdr3_nt: TGTGCCAGCAGTTTACGGGAGGGGTACGAGCAGTACTTC
j_call: TRBJ2-5; d_call: .; clone_size: .; v_call: TRBV29-1; cdr3_aa: CSVDRGLGTQYF; cdr3_nt: TGCAGCGTTGATAGGGGACTTGGGACCCAGTACTTC